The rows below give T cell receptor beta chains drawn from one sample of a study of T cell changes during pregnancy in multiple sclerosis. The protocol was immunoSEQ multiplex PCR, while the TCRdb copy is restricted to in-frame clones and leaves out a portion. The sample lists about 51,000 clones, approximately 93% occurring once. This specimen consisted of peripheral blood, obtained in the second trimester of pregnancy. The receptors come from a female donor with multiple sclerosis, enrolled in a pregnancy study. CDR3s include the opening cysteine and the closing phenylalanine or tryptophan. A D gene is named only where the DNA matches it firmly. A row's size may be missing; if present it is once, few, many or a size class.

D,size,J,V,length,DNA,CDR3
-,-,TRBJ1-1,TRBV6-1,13,TGTGCCAGCAGCCCAGGGGAACGCACTGAAGCTTTCTTT,CASSPGERTEAFF
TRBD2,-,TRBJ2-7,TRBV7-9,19,TGTGCCAGCAGCTCGTGGCGGGAGGGCCCAGAATCCCTACCGAAACCGGAGTACTTC,CASSSWREGPESLPKPEYF
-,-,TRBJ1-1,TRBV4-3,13,TGCGCCAGCAGCCAAACCGAGGACACTGAAGCTTTCTTT,CASSQTEDTEAFF
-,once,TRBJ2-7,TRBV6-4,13,TGTGCCAGCAGCATTCAGGGAGGTGGAGAGCAGTACTTC,CASSIQGGGEQYF
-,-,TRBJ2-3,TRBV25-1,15,TGTGCCAGCAGTCCTATGGGGTCGGGGACAGATACGCAGTATTTT,CASSPMGSGTDTQYF
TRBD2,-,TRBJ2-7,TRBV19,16,TGTGCCAGTAGTATTACTAGCGGGCTTTACGACTACGAGCAGTACTTC,CASSITSGLYDYEQYF
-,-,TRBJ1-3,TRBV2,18,TGTGCCAGCAGTGAAGGACCCATTTCGGGGGTCTCTGGAAACACCATATATTTT,CASSEGPISGVSGNTIYF
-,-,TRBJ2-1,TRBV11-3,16,TGTGCCAGCAGCCATTCGGGGGTGCAATCTGACAATGAGCAGTTCTTC,CASSHSGVQSDNEQFF
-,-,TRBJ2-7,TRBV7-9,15,TGTGCCAGCAGCTCTCCGGGAGCTCCCGTGGGCGAGCAGTACTTC,CASSSPGAPVGEQYF
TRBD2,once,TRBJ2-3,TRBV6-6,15,TGTGCCAGCAGTTGGACTAGCGCACACACAGATACGCAGTATTTT,CASSWTSAHTDTQYF
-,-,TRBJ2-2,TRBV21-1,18,TGTGCCAGCAGCAAGGACTTATGGGGACAGGGGTACACCGGGGAGCTGTTTTTT,CASSKDLWGQGYTGELFF
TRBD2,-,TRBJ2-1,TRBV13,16,TGTGCCAGCAGCCCAACTAGCGGGAGGGCCCACAATGAGCAGTTCTTC,CASSPTSGRAHNEQFF
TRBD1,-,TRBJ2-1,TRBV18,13,TGTGCCAGCTCAAGACAGGGGGGATATGAGCAGTTCTTC,CASSRQGGYEQFF
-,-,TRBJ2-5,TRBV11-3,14,TGTGCCAGCAGCTTTGCTAGTTACCAAGAGACCCAGTACTTC,CASSFASYQETQYF
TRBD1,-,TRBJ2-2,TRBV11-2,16,TGTGCCAGCAGCTTAGATCGAGACAGGGGGGGCGGGGAGCTGTTTTTT,CASSLDRDRGGGELFF
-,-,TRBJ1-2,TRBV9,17,TGTGCCAGCAGCCCCCCCTCCCGACTGCCCAGGGACTATGGCTACACCTTC,CASSPPSRLPRDYGYTF
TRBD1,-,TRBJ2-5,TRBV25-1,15,TGTGCCAGCAGTGAATGGGACAGGGGATCGGAGACCCAGTACTTC,CASSEWDRGSETQYF
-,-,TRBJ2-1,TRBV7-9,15,TGTGCCAGCAGCTTGGTGTCGGGGAGGTACAATGAGCAGTTCTTC,CASSLVSGRYNEQFF
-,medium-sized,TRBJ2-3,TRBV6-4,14,TGTGCCAGCAGCGGTGGAACTAGCACCGATACGCAGTATTTT,CASSGGTSTDTQYF
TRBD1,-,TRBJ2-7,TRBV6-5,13,TGTGCCAGCAGTTACTCGGGACAGAACGAGCAGTACTTC,CASSYSGQNEQYF
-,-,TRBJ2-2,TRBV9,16,TGTGCCAGCAGCCCAGTAGTTGGAGGGGGCTTCGGGGAGCTGTTTTTT,CASSPVVGGGFGELFF
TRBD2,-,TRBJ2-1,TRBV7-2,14,TGTGCCAGCAGCTTGTTCGGGGGGGATGATGAGCAGTTCTTC,CASSLFGGDDEQFF
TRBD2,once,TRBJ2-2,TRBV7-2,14,TGTGCCAGCAGAGTAGCGGGAGGGACCGGGGAGCTGTTTTTT,CASRVAGGTGELFF
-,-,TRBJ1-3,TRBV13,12,TGTGCCAGCAGCTTAGCGGTAAACACCATATATTTT,CASSLAVNTIYF
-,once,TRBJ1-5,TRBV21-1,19,TGTGCCAGCCGGGAGGAAAAACAGCTGCCACTTGACTGGGGGCAGCCCCAGCATTTT,CASREEKQLPLDWGQPQHF
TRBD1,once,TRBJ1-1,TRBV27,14,TGTGCCAGCAGTTTGCCGGGACAGCACACTGAAGCTTTCTTT,CASSLPGQHTEAFF
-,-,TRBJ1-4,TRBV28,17,TGTGCCAGCAGTCCCAGGACAGCACTTGCAACTAATGAAAAACTGTTTTTT,CASSPRTALATNEKLFF
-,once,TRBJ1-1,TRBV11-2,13,TGTGCCAGCAGCTTCGGTCCGAACACTGAAGCTTTCTTT,CASSFGPNTEAFF
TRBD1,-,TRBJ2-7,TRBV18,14,TGTGCCAGCTCACCTGGGACAGGCTCCTACGAGCAGTACTTC,CASSPGTGSYEQYF
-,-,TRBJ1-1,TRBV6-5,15,TGTGCCAGCAGTTCAAGGGGCGGTGGGAACACTGAAGCTTTCTTT,CASSSRGGGNTEAFF
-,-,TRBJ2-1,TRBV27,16,TGTGCCAGCGGGGAATTGGGGGGTTGGATGGGCGATGAGCAGTTCTTC,CASGELGGWMGDEQFF
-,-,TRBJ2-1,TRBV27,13,TGTGCCAGCAGTTTCTCGGGGTACAATGAGCAGTTCTTC,CASSFSGYNEQFF
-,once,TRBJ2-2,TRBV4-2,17,TGTGCCAGCAGCCAAATAGGCGGGCCGATTAACACCGGGGAGCTGTTTTTT,CASSQIGGPINTGELFF
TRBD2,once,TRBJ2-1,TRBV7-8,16,TGTGCCAGCAGCCTCGGTAGCGGGAGCTCCTACAATGAGCAGTTCTTC,CASSLGSGSSYNEQFF
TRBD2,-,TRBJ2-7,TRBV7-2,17,TGTGCCAGCAGCCAATCCCGGGGACTAGCGGGAACCTACGAGCAGTACTTC,CASSQSRGLAGTYEQYF
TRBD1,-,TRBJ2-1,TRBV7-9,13,TGTGCCAGCAGCCCCGGGACAGACAATGAGCAGTTCTTC,CASSPGTDNEQFF
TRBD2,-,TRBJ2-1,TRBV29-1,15,TGCAGCGCTATGACTAGCGGGAGGGTGTACAATGAGCAGTTCTTC,CSAMTSGRVYNEQFF
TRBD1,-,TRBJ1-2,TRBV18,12,TGTGCCAGCTCACCGACAGGGAATGGCTACACCTTC,CASSPTGNGYTF
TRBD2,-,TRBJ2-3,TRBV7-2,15,TGTGCCAGCAGCTTAGTTGCGGGAGGCACAGATACGCAGTATTTT,CASSLVAGGTDTQYF
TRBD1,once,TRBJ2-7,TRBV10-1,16,TGCGCCAGCAGTGAGTTGGACAGGGGACCCACCTACGAGCAGTACTTC,CASSELDRGPTYEQYF
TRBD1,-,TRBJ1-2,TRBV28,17,TGTGCCAGCAGTTCAGGGGGCGGGTCTGTCCCTAACTATGGCTACACCTTC,CASSSGGGSVPNYGYTF
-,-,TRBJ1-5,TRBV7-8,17,TGTGCCAGCAGCTTAGGTGTGAGCAGGGGAGGCAATCAGCCCCAGCATTTT,CASSLGVSRGGNQPQHF
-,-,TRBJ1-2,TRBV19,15,TGTGCCAGTAGTAACCTCGAGGGTTACCTATCTGGCTACACCTTC,CASSNLEGYLSGYTF
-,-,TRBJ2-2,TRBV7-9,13,TGTGCCAGCAGCCCAATCAACACCGGGGAGCTGTTTTTT,CASSPINTGELFF
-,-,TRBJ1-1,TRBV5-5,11,TGTGCCAGCAGCTTGGGCGAATGGGCTTTCTTT,CASSLGEWAFF
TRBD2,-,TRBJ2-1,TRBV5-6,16,TGTGCCAGCAGCTTGCCGGAACTAGCGGGGTTCAATGAGCAGTTCTTC,CASSLPELAGFNEQFF
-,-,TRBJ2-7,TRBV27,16,TGTGCCAGCAGTTTATCGAGGTCTACTGCTTTCTACGAGCAGTACTTC,CASSLSRSTAFYEQYF
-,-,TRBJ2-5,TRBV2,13,TGTGCCAGCAGTGACAGGTTTGGGGAGACCCAGTACTTC,CASSDRFGETQYF
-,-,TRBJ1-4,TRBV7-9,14,TGTGCCAGCAGCTTAGGCCGGGCTAATGAAAAACTGTTTTTT,CASSLGRANEKLFF
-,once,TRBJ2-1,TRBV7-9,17,TGTGCCAGCAGCTTAGTTCTCGGGACTCCCCTGTTCAATGAGCAGTTCTTC,CASSLVLGTPLFNEQFF